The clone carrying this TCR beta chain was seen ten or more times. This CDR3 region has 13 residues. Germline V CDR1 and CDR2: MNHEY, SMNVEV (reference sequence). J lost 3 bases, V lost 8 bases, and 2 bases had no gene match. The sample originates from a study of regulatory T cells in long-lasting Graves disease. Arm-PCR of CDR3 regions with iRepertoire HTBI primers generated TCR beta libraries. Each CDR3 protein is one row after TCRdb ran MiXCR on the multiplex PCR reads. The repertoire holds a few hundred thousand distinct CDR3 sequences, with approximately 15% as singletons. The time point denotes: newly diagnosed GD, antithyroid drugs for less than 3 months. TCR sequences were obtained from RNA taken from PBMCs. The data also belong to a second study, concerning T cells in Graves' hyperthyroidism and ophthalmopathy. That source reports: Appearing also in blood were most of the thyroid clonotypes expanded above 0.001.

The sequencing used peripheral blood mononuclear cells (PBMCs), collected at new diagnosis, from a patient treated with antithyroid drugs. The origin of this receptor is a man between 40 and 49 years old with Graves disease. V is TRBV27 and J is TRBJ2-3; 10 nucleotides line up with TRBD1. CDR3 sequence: CASVGQGTDTQYF. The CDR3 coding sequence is TGTGCCAGCGTGGGACAGGGGACAGATACGCAGTATTTT.